These 17 T cell receptor beta chains were sequenced from one sample in a study of T cell responses to AZD1222 COVID-19 vaccine. Using immunoSEQ multiplex PCR, the repertoire was profiled, and TCRdb retains in-frame clones only, with some absent. Of some 94,000 clones in the sample, about 90% were seen once. Here the sequenced sample was peripheral blood, taken on day 0 of AZD1222 vaccination. The receptors shown here come from an adult in good health.

The CDR3 loop is CASSPSGLNLNYGYTF. The CDR3 DNA reads TGTGCCAGCAGCCCCTCCGGACTTAACCTTAACTATGGCTACACCTTC. The chain is built from TRBV7-9 and TRBJ1-2; D uncertain. The V end was cut by 5 bases, the J end by 1 base, with 17 bases between. Germline CDR1 is SEHNR and CDR2 is FQNEAQ (reference sequence). This CDR3 is 16 amino acids long.

The V gene is TRBV7-3, the J gene TRBJ1-2; D is possibly TRBD1 (5 bases). From germline, CDR1 is SGHTA and CDR2 FQGTGA. CDR3 length: 13 amino acids. Trimming removed 5 bases from V and 4 bases from J, with 11 bases in between. In DNA form, the CDR3 reads TGTGCCAGCAGCCCCCAGGGAGGCTATGGCTACACCTTC. This gives the protein CASSPQGGYGYTF.

This chain uses TRBV29-1 with TRBJ1-2; a weak D match, TRBD1 (5 bases). V was cut by 1 base and J by 4 bases, with 13 bases left in between. CDR1 and CDR2 from the germline V gene are SQVTM and ANQGSEA. CDR3 size: 14 residues. CDR3 in amino acids: CSVEGAGFGYGYTF. CDR3 nucleotides: TGCAGCGTTGAAGGGGCAGGGTTCGGCTATGGCTACACCTTC.

The V and J genes are TRBV15 and TRBJ2-1; 12 nucleotides line up with TRBD2. CDR1 and CDR2 (germline): LNHNV, YYDKDF (reference sequence). Losses at the gene ends were 3 bases for V and 9 bases for J; bases not matched to a gene: 6. The CDR3 consists of 15 residues. The CDR3 nucleotides read TGTGCCACCAGCAGTCGCGGACTAGCGGGATCTGAGCAGTTCTTC. This sequence encodes CATSSRGLAGSEQFF.

This clone occurred a few times. The chain links TRBV9 to TRBJ2-3; 10 bases line up with TRBD1. CDR1 and CDR2 (germline): SGDLS, YYNGEE. With V trimmed by 0 bases and J by 4 bases, 11 bases remained unmatched. The CDR3 is 18 amino acids. CDR3 nucleotide sequence: TGTGCCAGCAGCGTAGATCCCCGTGGACAGGGGGAGGCAGATACGCAGTATTTT. It is translated as CASSVDPRGQGEADTQYF.

The CDR3 bases are TGTGCCAGCAGCCGTCGGGCAACGGATACGCAGTATTTT. Protein sequence: CASSRRATDTQYF. The V gene is TRBV14, the J gene TRBJ2-3; D remains ambiguous. The CDR3 contains 13 residues. The V end lost 4 bases, the J end lost 6 bases, and 11 bases lay between the germline ends. CDR1 and CDR2 from the germline V gene are SGHDN and FVKESK.

The chain couples TRBV7-3 to TRBJ1-3, with D hard to call. This CDR3 is 15 amino acids long. CDR1 and CDR2 (germline): SGHTA, FQGTGA. Trimming left V 8 bases short and J 0 bases short, with 14 bases between. CDR3 sequence (DNA): TGTGCCAGCGGTACGGAACGTTCCTCTGGAAACACCATATATTTT. Its protein product is CASGTERSSGNTIYF.

J is TRBJ1-5 and V is TRBV14, with D uncertain. The V end was cut by 6 bases, the J end by 7 bases, with 10 bases between. Germline loops: CDR1 SGHDN, CDR2 FVKESK. CDR3 length: 12 residues. The CDR3 DNA is TGTGCCAGCAGTAAGGGCGAACAGCCCCAGCATTTT. It translates to CASSKGEQPQHF. The variable domain in full, with the rest retrieved from reference TRBV14 and TRBJ1-5, is EAGVTQFPSHSVIEKGQTVTLRCDPISGHDNLYWYRRVMGKEIKFLLHFVKESKQDESGMPNNRFLAERTGGTYSTLKVQPAELEDSGVYFCASSKGEQPQHFGDGTRLSIL.

The chain is built from TRBV30 and TRBJ1-5, with TRBD1 matching over 9 bases. V was clipped by 5 bases and J by 6 bases; unmatched bases: 11. The CDR3 runs 15 residues. The germline V gene encodes CDR1 GTSNPN and CDR2 SVGIG (reference sequence). This CDR3 is CAWGGMGQGIQPQHF. The CDR3 bases are TGTGCCTGGGGGGGTATGGGACAGGGCATTCAGCCCCAGCATTTT.

The sample holds a few counts of this clone. This chain links TRBV7-3 with TRBJ2-3; D is perhaps TRBD2 (6 bases). Trimming left V 3 bases short and J 1 base short, with 17 bases between. Germline CDR1 is SGHTA and CDR2 is FQGTGA. This CDR3 has 17 residues. The CDR3 DNA follows: TGTGCCAGCAGCTTCGTCGGGAGCGCGTCCGGCACAGATACGCAGTATTTT. Translation gives CASSFVGSASGTDTQYF.

The sample holds a few counts of this clone. The J gene is TRBJ1-2, the V gene TRBV19; D not certain. Trimming pared 1 base from V and 8 bases from J, leaving 14 bases between. The germline V gene has CDR1 LNHDA and CDR2 SQIVND (reference sequence). The CDR3 consists of 14 residues. The CDR3 nucleotides are TGTGCCAGTAGTATAGTTGTCGGGGAGGCCGGCTACACCTTC. The encoded protein is CASSIVVGEAGYTF.

In its sample, this clone was seen once. The V and J genes are TRBV19 and TRBJ1-2, with TRBD1 matching 7 bases. CDR3 length: 14 residues. The junction had 3 bases not matched to a gene; V was cut back by 1 base and J by 4 bases. Per germline, CDR1 LNHDA and CDR2 SQIVND (reference sequence). CDR3 amino acids: CASSIATGAYGYTF. In DNA form, the CDR3 reads TGTGCCAGTAGTATAGCTACAGGGGCCTATGGCTACACCTTC.

The V call is TRBV6-2 or TRBV6-3, the J call TRBJ1-5, with 9 bases fitting TRBD1. Germline V CDR1 and CDR2: MNHEY, SVGEGT. The V and J ends lost 0 bases and 4 bases, in that order; junction bases with no gene match: 4. This CDR3 contains 16 residues. This chain's CDR3 is CASSYSTGGLNQPQHF. The CDR3 DNA sequence: TGTGCCAGCAGTTACTCCACAGGGGGCCTTAATCAGCCCCAGCATTTT.

The sample holds a few counts of this clone. The genes are TRBV5-5 and TRBJ1-1; no firm D call. This CDR3 comprises 13 residues. Germline V gene data show CDR1 as SGHKS and CDR2 as YYEKEE (reference sequence). V shed 1 base and J shed 2 bases, with 6 bases lying between them. CDR3 nucleotide sequence: TGTGCCAGCAGCTTGAACACCAACACTGAAGCTTTCTTT. It codes for CASSLNTNTEAFF.

This chain joins TRBV10-1 and TRBJ2-5; 9 nucleotides agree with TRBD1. V lost 3 bases to trimming and J lost 6 bases; unmatched junction nucleotides: 11. Germline values: CDR1 WNHNN, CDR2 SYGVQD (reference sequence). The CDR3 is 16 amino acids. The DNA of the CDR3 is TGCGCCAGCAGTGACGGTACAGGGGGCTGGGGAAAGACCCAGTACTTC. Residues: CASSDGTGGWGKTQYF.

The genes are TRBV27 and TRBJ2-1, with 15 bases lining up with TRBD2. The CDR3 spans 15 residues. V lost 5 bases, J lost 7 bases, and 3 bases stayed unmatched. Germline-derived CDR1 and CDR2 are MNHEY and SMNVEV (reference sequence). The CDR3 is CASSRTSGGVNEQFF. For the CDR3, the DNA is TGTGCCAGCAGTCGGACTAGCGGGGGGGTGAATGAGCAGTTCTTC.

This rearrangement joins TRBV7-2 to TRBJ2-3; D is perhaps TRBD1 (6 bases). The germline CDR1 and CDR2 sequences are SGHTA and FQGNSA. CDR3 length equals 15 residues. V lost 5 bases, J lost 0 bases, and 12 bases lay in between. The CDR3 bases are TGTGCCAGCAGCCACGACAGGATTAGCACAGATACGCAGTATTTT. Its translation: CASSHDRISTDTQYF. Combining the CDR3 with reference TRBV7-2 and TRBJ2-3 gives the whole variable domain GAGVSQSPSNKVTEKGKDVELRCDPISGHTALYWYRQSLGQGLEFLIYFQGNSAPDKSGLPSDRFSAERTGGSVSTLTIQRTQQEDSAVYLCASSHDRISTDTQYFGPGTRLTVL.